A selection of T cell receptor beta chains follows, all from one sample in a study of blood T cell repertoires in COVID-19. Clones were read by immunoSEQ multiplex PCR, and TCRdb kept only the in-frame ones, dropping some. The table has fewer than 75,000 clones, 70% to 90% seen once. The material sequenced was peripheral blood. Every receptor here comes from a man between 45 and 60 years old with active COVID-19. The CDR3 runs from the conserved cysteine through the conserved F or W. A D gene is named only where the DNA matches it firmly. Size is omitted from some rows. Given values are once, few, many or a class for expanded clones.

clone size: NA
V gene: TRBV7-2
J gene: TRBJ2-4
D gene: NA
CDR3 DNA: TGTGCCAGCAGCCCCGGGGGATCCAAAAACATTCAGTACTTC
CDR3 protein: CASSPGGSKNIQYF

clone size: NA
V gene: TRBV5-1
J gene: TRBJ1-2
D gene: NA
CDR3 DNA: TGCGCCAGCAGCTTGGGCCAGGATTACTATGGCTACACCTTC
CDR3 protein: CASSLGQDYYGYTF

clone size: NA
V gene: TRBV29-1
J gene: TRBJ1-2
D gene: NA
CDR3 DNA: TGCAGCGTTGAGGGTCACAGGGCCCAGGGCTACACCTTC
CDR3 protein: CSVEGHRAQGYTF

clone size: NA
V gene: TRBV9
J gene: TRBJ2-2
D gene: NA
CDR3 DNA: TGTGCCAGCAGCCCCTGGACGGGGTCCGGGGAGCTGTTTTTT
CDR3 protein: CASSPWTGSGELFF

clone size: NA
V gene: TRBV11-2
J gene: TRBJ2-7
D gene: TRBD1
CDR3 DNA: TGTGCCAGCAGCCCCCGACAGGGTGGCGGCGAGCAGTACTTC
CDR3 protein: CASSPRQGGGEQYF

clone size: NA
V gene: TRBV4-3
J gene: TRBJ1-4
D gene: TRBD1
CDR3 DNA: TGCGCCAGCAGCCAAGAGCGCATCGGCCTTGCAGGGGGCTCTCATGAAAAACTGTTTTTT
CDR3 protein: CASSQERIGLAGGSHEKLFF

clone size: once
V gene: TRBV4-3
J gene: TRBJ2-5
D gene: NA
CDR3 DNA: TGCGCCAGCAGCCAAGTTCGTGGGTCGGGGGAGACCCAGTACTTC
CDR3 protein: CASSQVRGSGETQYF

clone size: NA
V gene: TRBV7-9
J gene: TRBJ2-1
D gene: NA
CDR3 DNA: TGTGCCAGCAGCAAGGACCTGGGGGAGGTAAATGAGCAGTTCTTC
CDR3 protein: CASSKDLGEVNEQFF

clone size: NA
V gene: TRBV3-1/TRBV3-2
J gene: TRBJ1-4
D gene: TRBD1
CDR3 DNA: TGTGCCAGCAGTCGGACAGGGGGGGGACCCTTGGATGAAAAACTGTTTTTT
CDR3 protein: CASSRTGGGPLDEKLFF

clone size: NA
V gene: TRBV19
J gene: TRBJ2-2
D gene: NA
CDR3 DNA: TGTGCCAGTAGTACTAGAACCGGGGAGCTGTTTTTT
CDR3 protein: CASSTRTGELFF

clone size: NA
V gene: TRBV7-2
J gene: TRBJ1-5
D gene: NA
CDR3 DNA: TGTGCCAGCAGCTTAGCGTACAGGGAAAGCAATCAGCCCCAGCATTTT
CDR3 protein: CASSLAYRESNQPQHF

clone size: NA
V gene: TRBV21-1
J gene: TRBJ1-1
D gene: NA
CDR3 DNA: TGTGCCTGGGGGAGGGGGGTGAACACTGAAGCTTTCTTT
CDR3 protein: CAWGRGVNTEAFF

clone size: NA
V gene: TRBV20-1
J gene: TRBJ2-3
D gene: NA
CDR3 DNA: TGCAGTGCTAGTGTTCCGGGGACAGATACGCAGTATTTT
CDR3 protein: CSASVPGTDTQYF

clone size: NA
V gene: TRBV7-2
J gene: TRBJ2-3
D gene: TRBD1
CDR3 DNA: TGTGCCAGCAGAGATAGAAGGGGGCTCGGAGATACGCAGTATTTT
CDR3 protein: CASRDRRGLGDTQYF

clone size: few
V gene: TRBV10-2
J gene: TRBJ1-4
D gene: TRBD1
CDR3 DNA: TGCGCCAGCAGCGGGACAGAGAATGAAAAACTGTTTTTT
CDR3 protein: CASSGTENEKLFF

clone size: NA
V gene: TRBV6-4
J gene: TRBJ2-3
D gene: TRBD2
CDR3 DNA: TGTGCCAGCAGTGACCGAACTAGCGGGGGGCCAGATACGCAGTATTTT
CDR3 protein: CASSDRTSGGPDTQYF

clone size: NA
V gene: TRBV24-1
J gene: TRBJ1-5
D gene: NA
CDR3 DNA: TGTGCCACCAGTGATACCCCGGCGGGGGCTGGCGTTTTAGCAGCGCGGCCCCAGCATTTT
CDR3 protein: CATSDTPAGAGVLAARPQHF

clone size: NA
V gene: TRBV6-5
J gene: TRBJ2-7
D gene: TRBD1
CDR3 DNA: TGTGCCAGCAGCGGGGGACAGGGGTCCTACGAGCAGTACTTC
CDR3 protein: CASSGGQGSYEQYF

clone size: NA
V gene: TRBV5-6
J gene: TRBJ2-1
D gene: TRBD2
CDR3 DNA: TGTGCCAGCAGTAGAGCGGGGGGGACAGCGAATGAGCAGTTCTTC
CDR3 protein: CASSRAGGTANEQFF

clone size: NA
V gene: TRBV11-3
J gene: TRBJ2-7
D gene: TRBD1
CDR3 DNA: TGTGCCAGCAGCGGGCGGGACAGGGGTTACGAGCAGTACTTC
CDR3 protein: CASSGRDRGYEQYF

clone size: NA
V gene: TRBV6-5
J gene: TRBJ2-1
D gene: NA
CDR3 DNA: TGTGCCAGCAGTTACTCGAGCTCGAACGGGCAGTTCTTC
CDR3 protein: CASSYSSSNGQFF

clone size: NA
V gene: TRBV7-6
J gene: TRBJ2-3
D gene: NA
CDR3 DNA: TGTGCCAGCAGCTTAGCGCGGGGTGGGGACACAGATACGCAGTATTTT
CDR3 protein: CASSLARGGDTDTQYF

clone size: NA
V gene: TRBV9
J gene: TRBJ2-7
D gene: TRBD2
CDR3 DNA: TGTGCCAGCAGCCCCCGGACTAGCGGGAACTACGAGCAGTACTTC
CDR3 protein: CASSPRTSGNYEQYF

clone size: NA
V gene: TRBV7-9
J gene: TRBJ1-5
D gene: NA
CDR3 DNA: TGTGCCAGCAGCTTGGCAGGCAGGGGAAGCAATCAGCCCCAGCATTTT
CDR3 protein: CASSLAGRGSNQPQHF

clone size: NA
V gene: TRBV2
J gene: TRBJ1-6
D gene: TRBD1
CDR3 DNA: TGTGCCAGCACCCCTGCCCGACAGGGTTCACCCCTCCACTTT
CDR3 protein: CASTPARQGSPLHF

clone size: NA
V gene: TRBV27
J gene: TRBJ1-3
D gene: NA
CDR3 DNA: TGTGCCAGCAGTTTAAGTAGTCCGGGAAACACCATATATTTT
CDR3 protein: CASSLSSPGNTIYF

clone size: few
V gene: TRBV2
J gene: TRBJ1-5
D gene: NA
CDR3 DNA: TGTGCCAGCAGCGAAAGGGGTGGGCCCCAGCATTTT
CDR3 protein: CASSERGGPQHF

clone size: NA
V gene: TRBV6-5
J gene: TRBJ1-1
D gene: TRBD1
CDR3 DNA: TGTGCCAGCAGTTCAACAGGGGCTTTAAGAGCTTTCTTT
CDR3 protein: CASSSTGALRAFF

clone size: NA
V gene: TRBV19
J gene: TRBJ2-1
D gene: TRBD2
CDR3 DNA: TGTGCCAGTACTCCTCGGACTAGCGGCCTTCGACCCCATGAGCAGTTCTTC
CDR3 protein: CASTPRTSGLRPHEQFF

clone size: NA
V gene: TRBV6-5
J gene: TRBJ1-1
D gene: TRBD1
CDR3 DNA: TGTGCCAGCAGTTACAGACAGGGGACTGAAGCTTTCTTT
CDR3 protein: CASSYRQGTEAFF

clone size: NA
V gene: TRBV19
J gene: TRBJ1-3
D gene: NA
CDR3 DNA: TGTGCCAGCCGCAAGGCAGGCTCTGGAAACACCATATATTTT
CDR3 protein: CASRKAGSGNTIYF

clone size: few
V gene: TRBV7-3
J gene: TRBJ2-5
D gene: TRBD2
CDR3 DNA: TGTGCCAGCAGCTTAACGGGGGGGTTACGAGAGACCCAGTACTTC
CDR3 protein: CASSLTGGLRETQYF

clone size: NA
V gene: TRBV18
J gene: TRBJ1-2
D gene: TRBD1
CDR3 DNA: TGTGCCAGCTCAGAGCCGCCGGGGACAGGGGCCGGAGTGATCACCTTC
CDR3 protein: CASSEPPGTGAGVITF

clone size: NA
V gene: TRBV7-2
J gene: TRBJ2-7
D gene: TRBD2
CDR3 DNA: TGTGCCAGCAGCATTAGCGGGAGGATTTACGAGCAGTACTTC
CDR3 protein: CASSISGRIYEQYF

clone size: NA
V gene: TRBV28
J gene: TRBJ2-7
D gene: TRBD1
CDR3 DNA: TGTGCCAGCAGCACGTCCGGACAGGGGGCGGGAGAGCAGTACTTC
CDR3 protein: CASSTSGQGAGEQYF

clone size: NA
V gene: TRBV2
J gene: TRBJ2-7
D gene: NA
CDR3 DNA: TGTGCCAGCAGTGCCATCCTATTAAATCAGTACTTC
CDR3 protein: CASSAILLNQYF

clone size: NA
V gene: TRBV18
J gene: TRBJ1-4
D gene: NA
CDR3 DNA: TGTGCCAGCTCACCACCGGTACTGAGGAATGAAAAACTGTTTTTT
CDR3 protein: CASSPPVLRNEKLFF

clone size: NA
V gene: TRBV2
J gene: TRBJ2-2
D gene: NA
CDR3 DNA: TGTGCCAGCAATGTGGGCAGGGCGACAACGGAGCTGTTTTTT
CDR3 protein: CASNVGRATTELFF

clone size: few
V gene: TRBV9
J gene: TRBJ2-2
D gene: NA
CDR3 DNA: TGTGCCAGCAGCGTAGCTCCCCAGGGCTACACCGGGGAGCTGTTTTTT
CDR3 protein: CASSVAPQGYTGELFF

clone size: NA
V gene: TRBV19
J gene: TRBJ2-7
D gene: NA
CDR3 DNA: TGTGCCAGTAGTATTGGCAGGGTGGGTTCCTACGAGCAGTACTTC
CDR3 protein: CASSIGRVGSYEQYF

clone size: NA
V gene: TRBV4-2
J gene: TRBJ2-3
D gene: TRBD2
CDR3 DNA: TGTGCCAGCAGCCAAGGTCGGGGAGCGGGAGGTGGCACAGATACGCAGTATTTT
CDR3 protein: CASSQGRGAGGGTDTQYF

clone size: NA
V gene: TRBV5-4
J gene: TRBJ2-3
D gene: TRBD1
CDR3 DNA: TGTGCCAGCAGCTCGGGACAGGGCGTCTTTGATACGCAGTATTTT
CDR3 protein: CASSSGQGVFDTQYF

clone size: NA
V gene: TRBV7-2
J gene: TRBJ2-7
D gene: TRBD2
CDR3 DNA: TGTGCCAGCAGCTTATGGGGCGGGGGGACCTACGAGCAGTACTTC
CDR3 protein: CASSLWGGGTYEQYF

clone size: NA
V gene: TRBV4-2
J gene: TRBJ2-1
D gene: NA
CDR3 DNA: TGTGCCAGCAGCCATGAAACTAGGGGGAGAAGCCTCTACAATGAGCAGTTCTTC
CDR3 protein: CASSHETRGRSLYNEQFF

clone size: NA
V gene: TRBV6-2/TRBV6-3
J gene: TRBJ1-5
D gene: NA
CDR3 DNA: TGTGCCAGCAGCCGTCATCGGGGGGGTGATGGCCGCAATGATCAGCCCCAGCATTTT
CDR3 protein: CASSRHRGGDGRNDQPQHF